The clone carrying this T cell receptor beta chain has a single count. V was trimmed by 2 bases and J by 5 bases, leaving 18 bases between them. Germline assignment: CDR1 MGHDK and CDR2 SYGVNS. The CDR3 is 16 amino acids. The sample belongs to a study of blood T cell repertoires in COVID-19. About the study: In each case, the material was cDNA or gDNA derived from T cells, B-cell-depleted T cells, or PBMCs.

Method: immunoSEQ multiplex PCR; TCRdb's copy keeps in-frame clones and lacks some. The data hold 270,000 or so clones, with around 90% observed a single time. The material sequenced was peripheral blood. The chain combines TRBV25-1 with TRBJ2-5, with D possibly TRBD2 on 5 matching bases. The clonotype originates from a woman in her forties who had recovered from COVID-19. Here the CDR3 DNA reads TGTGCCAGCAGTGAAGCGGGCGGAGGCCGAGGGGAGACCCAGTACTTC. This gives the protein CASSEAGGGRGETQYF.